These 10 T cell receptor beta chains were sequenced from one sample in a study of blood T cell repertoires in COVID-19. Assay: immunoSEQ multiplex PCR; the TCRdb copy retains only in-frame clones and omits some. The sample shows around 380,000 clones, 81% of them seen only once. Input material: peripheral blood. The receptors stem from a human donor with acute or convalescent COVID-19. The donor label of this sample is uncertain.

This chain connects TRBV27 to TRBJ1-1, with TRBD1 identical over 9 bases. The CDR3 consists of 15 residues. CDR1 MNHEY and CDR2 SMNVEV come from the germline V gene (reference sequence). Trimming at V came to 6 bases and at J to 6 bases, leaving 11 bases not matched to a gene. Here the CDR3 reads CASSPQGAHDAEAFF. The CDR3, as DNA: TGTGCCAGCAGCCCACAGGGGGCCCATGATGCTGAAGCTTTCTTT.

This clone was picked up a small number of times. The chain is built from TRBV7-7 and TRBJ2-1; 8 nucleotides line up with TRBD1. After removal of 0 bases from V and 7 bases from J, the junction contained 5 bases not matched to a gene. This CDR3 comprises 15 residues. Per the germline V gene, CDR1 is SSHAT and CDR2 is FNYEAQ (reference sequence). The CDR3 DNA sequence: TGTGCCAGCAGCTTAGCTAGGACAGGGCTGAATGAGCAGTTCTTC. This gives the protein CASSLARTGLNEQFF.

The V call is TRBV19, the J call TRBJ1-2; TRBD1 matches at 7 bases. This CDR3 spans 15 amino acids. After removal of 4 bases from V and 0 bases from J, the junction contained 5 bases not matched to a gene. CDR1 is LNHDA, CDR2 SQIVND, per germline (reference sequence). CDR3 nucleotides: TGTGCCAGTAGTAAAAGGGGGCTATCTAACTATGGCTACACCTTC. Its translation is CASSKRGLSNYGYTF.

The CDR3 coding sequence is TGTGCCAGTAGTATCTTTGGGGACAGGGCCTACGAGCAGTACTTC. It is translated as CASSIFGDRAYEQYF. The V gene is TRBV19, the J gene TRBJ2-7; the match to TRBD1 covers 9 bases. The germline gives CDR1 LNHDA, CDR2 SQIVND (reference sequence). There are 15 residues in the CDR3. The junction had 5 bases not matched to a gene; V was cut back by 3 bases and J by 2 bases.

The J gene is TRBJ1-2, the V gene TRBV15; no clear D. Germline-derived CDR1 and CDR2 are LNHNV and YYDKDF (reference sequence). The CDR3 consists of 15 residues. V lost 0 bases, J lost 4 bases, and 12 bases lay in between. The CDR3 protein is CATSRDLTGSYGYTF. The CDR3 DNA sequence: TGTGCCACCAGCAGAGATTTGACGGGAAGCTATGGCTACACCTTC.

Only a few counts were recorded for this clone. V is TRBV27 and J is TRBJ1-5; no reliable D call. Germline lookup yields CDR1 MNHEY and CDR2 SMNVEV (reference sequence). Trimming shortened V by 6 bases and J by 4 bases, and 13 bases separated the two germline ends. The CDR3 sequence is 14 residues long. CDR3 residues: CASRNPGKNQPQHF. The CDR3 bases are TGTGCCAGCAGGAACCCCGGGAAAAATCAGCCCCAGCATTTT.

V is TRBV30 and J is TRBJ1-2; TRBD1 matches at 11 bases. CDR3 length equals 14 residues. CDR1 is GTSNPN, CDR2 SVGIG, per germline (reference sequence). V shed 8 bases, J shed 4 bases, and the junction held 9 bases outside the gene matches. The CDR3 loop reads CARRTGGASYGYTF. The CDR3 coding sequence is TGTGCCCGGCGGACAGGGGGCGCCAGCTATGGCTACACCTTC.

The DNA for the CDR3 is TGTGCCAGCAGGAGGGTAGCGGCGAACACCGGGGAGCTGTTTTTT. This gives the protein CASRRVAANTGELFF. This chain uses TRBV11-2 with TRBJ2-2; D possibly corresponds to TRBD2 (6 bases). This CDR3 is 15 amino acids long. V was cut by 6 bases and J by 0 bases, with 11 bases left in between. Germline V gene lookup returns CDR1 SGHAT and CDR2 FQNNGV.

This chain uses TRBV30 with TRBJ1-6, with 11 bases lining up with TRBD1. V lost 0 bases, J lost 10 bases, and 2 bases stayed unmatched. The length of the CDR3 is 14 residues. CDR1 is GTSNPN, CDR2 SVGIG, per germline (reference sequence). In DNA form, the CDR3 reads TGTGCCTGGAGTGTCGGGACAGGGGGGTCACCCCTCCACTTT. Amino acids: CAWSVGTGGSPLHF.

The rearrangement links TRBV7-9 to TRBJ1-2, with 12 bases lining up with TRBD1. Trimming took 5 bases from V and 4 from J; bases not matched to a gene: 14. Germline V gene sequence: CDR1 SEHNR, CDR2 FQNEAQ (reference sequence). The CDR3 covers 18 residues. The chain's CDR3 is CASSVTTGTGGRVYGYTF. As DNA, the CDR3 is TGTGCCAGCAGCGTCACAACCGGGACAGGGGGCAGGGTCTATGGCTACACCTTC.